This T cell receptor beta chain was identified during a study of cytomegalovirus exposure and HLA in healthy donors. Overall study context: An analysis done earlier identified 117 million unique TCR beta sequences from 200 million or so T cells. Study-wide results and caveats: Sequencing probably produced one cluster of sequence variants that were highly shared. About 87% or about 30% of the time was how often most TCR beta V segments were productive, according to an earlier analysis. Confirmation was obtained in vitro that a few CMV-associated chains are specific for CMV antigens.

The trim removed 5 bases at V and 4 bases at J, leaving 3 bases unmatched. The CDR3 has 13 residues. Vbeta (60) and Jbeta (13) primers were used in the PCR. This table comes from immunoSEQ multiplex PCR, and its TCRdb copy is limited to in-frame clones, with some not included. In the table there are hundreds of thousands of clones, 70% to 90% of which are singletons. In the case of this clone: The antigen remains unidentified.

The genes are TRBV5-7 and TRBJ2-3, with 8 bases lining up with TRBD1. TRBV5-7 is an ORF for which the function is uncertain. The origin of this receptor is a man under 40 in good health and CMV-seronegative. The sequenced sample consisted of PBMCs. The CDR3 DNA is TGTGCCAGCAGACCGGACAGGGCAGATACGCAGTATTTT. This translates into CASRPDRADTQYF.